The clone carrying this T cell receptor (beta chain) was seen only a few times. The antigen remains unidentified. TCRdb's copy holds only in-frame clones and misses some; the assay was immunoSEQ multiplex PCR. The repertoire has 150,000 to 200,000 clones, nearly 90% of them found once; the top ten carry under 4.5%. This entry is derived from a study of cytomegalovirus exposure and HLA in healthy donors. The donors belonged to the roughly 110-subject validation cohort, separate from the approximately 700-subject first cohort. Germline CDR1 reads SQVTM; CDR2 reads ANQGSEA. The CDR3 length is 12 residues. Points from the study as a whole: Rare sequences made up most TCRs, while some public TCRs were found in many donors. Reports indicated that the classifier achieved high specificity and sensitivity in diagnosing cytomegalovirus status. The authors enumerated over 150 TCR beta chains as linked to cytomegalovirus.

The chain combines TRBV29-1 with TRBJ1-2, with D uncertain. Sequenced: PBMCs. The receptor comes from a man aged 18 to 30 in good health and CMV-seropositive. The CDR3 is CTTSSGSYGYTF. CDR3 coding DNA: TGCACCACATCTTCGGGGAGCTATGGCTACACCTTC.